These 20 T cell receptor beta chains came from one sample sequenced in a study of cytomegalovirus exposure and HLA in healthy donors. The PCR was carried out with 60 Vbeta primers and 13 Jbeta primers. The assay was immunoSEQ multiplex PCR, and TCRdb's table has in-frame clones only and misses some. This sample carries about 160,000 clones, around four fifths of them seen once, and the ten largest clones take 0.95% to 1.5%. The material sequenced was PBMCs. These receptors all stem from a boy aged 2 to 10 in good health and CMV-seronegative.

Details on this clone: This specimen includes other DNA sequences encoding the same CDR3. V usage is TRBV29-1 and J usage is TRBJ1-1, with D uncertain. Germline CDR1 reads SQVTM; CDR2 reads ANQGSEA. The CDR3 spans 11 residues. V was shortened by 4 bases and J by 8 bases, with 11 bases between the two germline ends. The CDR3 reads CSVATVREAFF. DNA of the CDR3: TGCAGCGTTGCAACGGTCCGCGAAGCTTTCTTT.

The gene calls are TRBV4-1 and TRBJ1-1, with 8 bases lining up with TRBD1. Germline CDR1 is MGHRA and CDR2 is YSYEKL. The CDR3 runs to 14 residues. V was clipped by 4 bases and J by 1 base; unmatched bases: 2. The CDR3 here is CASSLGTGNTEAFF. Written as DNA, the CDR3 is TGCGCCAGCAGCCTAGGGACAGGGAACACTGAAGCTTTCTTT.

As for this clone: The sample has other DNA sequences that encode this CDR3 too. The rearrangement uses TRBV18 and TRBJ1-5; D is undetermined. Trimming removed 2 bases at V and 2 bases at J, with 4 bases between. The CDR3 spans 13 residues. Germline-derived CDR1 and CDR2 are KGHSH and LQKENI. The CDR3 reads CASSPSGNQPQHF. The CDR3 bases are TGTGCCAGCTCACCATCAGGCAATCAGCCCCAGCATTTT.

This rearrangement joins TRBV6-1 to TRBJ2-7, with D maybe TRBD1 (6 bases). Germline CDR1 MNHNS, CDR2 SASEGT. The CDR3 is made up of 16 amino acids. V lost 4 bases, J lost 3 bases, and 19 bases lay in between. This CDR3 reads CASSVGEAGAFYEQYF. CDR3 in DNA: TGTGCCAGCAGTGTCGGTGAGGCAGGGGCCTTCTACGAGCAGTACTTC.

The chain joins TRBV30 to TRBJ2-2, with 15 bases aligning to TRBD2. The CDR3 totals 17 residues. Germline V CDR1 and CDR2: GTSNPN, SVGIG (reference sequence). J was trimmed by 3 bases and V by 4 bases; bases with no gene match: 6. The CDR3 spells CAWTGTSGRIDTGELFF. For the CDR3, the DNA is TGTGCCTGGACCGGGACTAGCGGGAGGATCGACACCGGGGAGCTGTTTTTT.

The chain employs TRBV6-6 and TRBJ1-6, with TRBD1 matching over 8 bases. V gave up 6 bases and J gave up 6 bases; unmatched junction bases: 10. The germline gives CDR1 MNHNY, CDR2 SVGAGI (reference sequence). CDR3 length equals 16 residues. CDR3 bases: TGTGCCAGCAGGAAGGGATTTGACAGGGGTAATTCACCCCTCCACTTT. Protein sequence: CASRKGFDRGNSPLHF.

This clone appeared a single time. CDR3 region: CASSPGTGYLSEQYF. DNA for the CDR3: TGCGCCAGCAGTCCCGGGACAGGGTATCTCTCCGAGCAGTACTTC. The chain employs TRBV5-1 and TRBJ2-7, with 9 nucleotides matching TRBD1. The length of the CDR3 is 15 residues. Germline values: CDR1 SGHRS, CDR2 YFSETQ. V lost 5 bases, J lost 6 bases, and 12 bases stayed unmatched. The entire variable domain, with the rest obtained from reference TRBV5-1 and TRBJ2-7, is as follows: KAGVTQTPRYLIKTRGQQVTLSCSPISGHRSVSWYQQTPGQGLQFLFEYFSETQRNKGNFPGRFSGRQFSNSRSEMNVSTLELGDSALYLCASSPGTGYLSEQYFGPGTRLTVT.

In this sample, this clone turned up a few times. The chain couples TRBV30 to TRBJ2-3; unclear D gene. Germline values: CDR1 GTSNPN, CDR2 SVGIG (reference sequence). The CDR3 is 11 amino acids. Trimming shortened V by 0 bases and J by 10 bases, and 8 bases separated the two germline ends. The chain's CDR3 is CAWSVRGPQYF. CDR3 bases: TGTGCCTGGAGTGTACGTGGGCCGCAGTATTTT.

The gene calls are TRBV7-2 and TRBJ2-7; TRBD1 might be the D (6 bases). Deletions cut 1 base from V and 1 base from J, with 11 bases between. The CDR3 sequence is 15 residues long. Germline V lookup: CDR1 SGHTA, CDR2 FQGNSA. The CDR3 sequence: CASSLGDRRSYEQYF. The CDR3 DNA is TGTGCCAGCAGCTTAGGCGACAGGAGGTCCTACGAGCAGTACTTC.

CDR3 nucleotides: TGCGCCAGCAGCTTGTTAGGTACTAGCGGGACTAATGAGCAGTTCTTC. It specifies CASSLLGTSGTNEQFF. The V and J genes are TRBV5-1 and TRBJ2-1, with 10 bases fitting TRBD2. Germline lookup yields CDR1 SGHRS and CDR2 YFSETQ. V lost 1 base, J lost 7 bases, and 8 bases stayed unmatched. The CDR3 is made up of 16 amino acids.

The chain uses TRBV30 and TRBJ1-1; a weak D match, TRBD1 (5 bases). CDR3 length: 14 amino acids. The V and J ends lost 3 bases and 6 bases respectively, with 17 bases between them. CDR1 GTSNPN and CDR2 SVGIG come from the germline V gene (reference sequence). CDR3 amino acids: CAWSSIDREPEAFF. The CDR3 nucleotides are TGTGCCTGGAGCTCCATAGACAGAGAACCTGAAGCTTTCTTT.

The CDR3: CASSLGQNTEAFF. As DNA, the CDR3 is TGTGCCAGCAGCTTAGGACAGAACACTGAAGCTTTCTTT. J is TRBJ1-1 and V is TRBV11-2; D ambiguous. Germline V lookup: CDR1 SGHAT, CDR2 FQNNGV. The CDR3 totals 13 residues. Trimming cost V 1 base and J 1 base, with 4 bases left between them.

CDR3 protein: CASSSSRAHEQYV. CDR3 bases: TGTGCCAGCAGTTCCTCCAGGGCCCACGAGCAGTACGTC. The V and J genes are TRBV27 and TRBJ2-7, with D possibly matching TRBD1 (5 bases). This CDR3 is built from 13 residues. V gave up 4 bases and J gave up 5 bases, with 12 bases separating them. Germline V gene data show CDR1 as MNHEY and CDR2 as SMNVEV (reference sequence).

This chain joins TRBV5-4 and TRBJ2-1; 7 bases fit TRBD2. The CDR3 totals 17 residues. Germline V gene data show CDR1 as SGHNT and CDR2 as YYREEE (reference sequence). The V and J ends lost 0 bases and 8 bases, in that order; junction bases with no gene match: 14. The CDR3 DNA sequence: TGTGCCAGCAGCTTGGGGGCTGCTAGCGGAAGCCGGGATGAGCAGTTCTTC. Protein: CASSLGAASGSRDEQFF.

This chain uses TRBV6-1 with TRBJ2-7; 8 bases match TRBD2. The CDR3 is made up of 13 amino acids. The junction had 5 bases not matched to a gene; V was cut back by 6 bases and J by 4 bases. Germline V gene sequence: CDR1 MNHNS, CDR2 SASEGT. CDR3 loop: CASRAGAQYEQYV. The CDR3 coding sequence is TGTGCCAGCAGAGCGGGGGCTCAGTACGAGCAGTACGTC.

The chain has TRBV7-9 and TRBJ2-1; the match to TRBD2 covers 11 bases. V lost 5 bases, J lost 3 bases, and 12 bases stayed unmatched. Looked up from germline, CDR1 is SEHNR and CDR2 is FQNEAQ (reference sequence). CDR3 length equals 18 residues. The CDR3 DNA reads TGTGCCAGCAGCCATTCAGCCTGGGGGACTAGCGGCTACAATGAGCAGTTCTTC. Translation gives CASSHSAWGTSGYNEQFF.

The rearrangement uses TRBV4-3 and TRBJ1-2; D is undetermined. V lost 0 bases and J lost 1, with 3 bases in between. CDR1 is LGHNA and CDR2 is YSLEER in the germline V gene. There are 13 residues in the CDR3. Here the CDR3 reads CASSQEYNYGYTF. In DNA, the CDR3 is TGCGCCAGCAGCCAAGAGTATAACTATGGCTACACCTTC.

J is TRBJ1-6 and V is TRBV7-9; 8 positions match TRBD1. The germline gives CDR1 SEHNR, CDR2 FQNEAQ (reference sequence). Unmatched junction bases numbered 0, after V lost 3 bases and J lost 5 bases. This CDR3 region has 14 residues. This chain's CDR3 is CASSLTGDNSPLHF. The CDR3 DNA is TGTGCCAGCAGCTTGACAGGGGATAATTCACCCCTCCACTTT.

The V gene is TRBV5-1, the J gene TRBJ1-2; D is possibly TRBD1 (5 bases). With 0 bases removed from V and 8 bases from J, the gap between germline ends came to 14 bases. The CDR3 runs 14 residues. Germline CDR1 SGHRS, CDR2 YFSETQ. CDR3 sequence: CASSLETGGPGYTF. DNA for the CDR3: TGCGCCAGCAGCTTGGAGACCGGGGGTCCAGGCTACACCTTC.

This clone was recorded only once. This chain connects TRBV21-1 to TRBJ1-2. TRBV21-1 is a pseudogene. The CDR3 runs to 18 residues. The CDR3 DNA sequence: TGTGCCAGCAGCAGACCCGGGAAGGGCAGACCATCCAACTATGGCTACACCTTC. Protein: CASSRPGKGRPSNYGYTF.